A selection of T cell receptor beta chains follows, all from one sample in a study of T cell clonotyping in hematopoietic cell transplantation. The protocol was immunoSEQ multiplex PCR, while the TCRdb copy is restricted to in-frame clones and leaves out a portion. The sample shows 25,000 to 35,000 clones, roughly 71% of them seen only once. The specimen was peripheral blood mononuclear cells, collected before stem cell transplant. Receptor source: a man aged 50-60 years with myelodysplastic syndrome. Some clones in this sample may be carry-over from other donors' samples. CDR3s include the opening cysteine and the closing phenylalanine or tryptophan. D genes are given only for firm matches. The size of a clone is reported for some rows only, either as once, few or many, or as a class for expanded clones.

V	J	D	size	CDR3	DNA
TRBV9	TRBJ1-4	TRBD1	few	CASSADPGTGVEKLFF	TGTGCCAGCAGCGCAGACCCGGGGACAGGTGTTGAAAAACTGTTTTTT
TRBV30	TRBJ1-2	.	.	CAWSTGHSGYTF	TGTGCCTGGAGTACAGGGCATTCTGGCTACACCTTC
TRBV9	TRBJ1-1	.	.	CASSTGVTEAFF	TGTGCCAGCAGCACAGGAGTCACTGAAGCTTTCTTT
TRBV29-1	TRBJ2-3	.	.	CSVGGDTQYF	TGCAGCGTTGGGGGAGATACGCAGTATTTT
TRBV9	TRBJ2-1	TRBD2	few	CASSVGLAGEGEQFF	TGTGCCAGCAGCGTCGGGCTAGCGGGAGAGGGTGAGCAGTTCTTC
TRBV5-6	TRBJ1-5	.	few	CASRFWGAVNQPQHF	TGTGCCAGCAGATTCTGGGGGGCTGTGAATCAGCCCCAGCATTTT
TRBV6-5	TRBJ2-1	.	.	CASSYSWDTGNEQFF	TGTGCCAGCAGTTACTCGTGGGATACGGGCAATGAGCAGTTCTTC
TRBV6-6	TRBJ2-7	.	.	CASSSGPLYEQYF	TGTGCCAGCAGTTCCGGACCGCTATACGAGCAGTACTTC
TRBV7-2	TRBJ2-3	TRBD1	.	CASSLGGTGGPDTQYF	TGTGCCAGCAGCTTAGGGGGGACAGGGGGGCCAGATACGCAGTATTTT
TRBV29-1	TRBJ2-1	TRBD1	once	CSGPGQTANEQFF	TGCAGCGGACCGGGACAGACAGCGAATGAGCAGTTCTTC
TRBV7-2	TRBJ2-7	TRBD2	.	CASSSLGGTVEQYF	TGTGCCAGCAGCTCTCTGGGGGGGACGGTCGAGCAGTACTTC
TRBV28	TRBJ1-6	.	.	CASSLSGRGNSPLHF	TGTGCCAGCAGTTTATCCGGACGGGGTAATTCACCCCTCCACTTT
TRBV11-3	TRBJ2-1	TRBD2	.	CASSAGKREIQGEQFF	TGTGCCAGCAGCGCGGGGAAGCGGGAGATCCAGGGTGAGCAGTTCTTC
TRBV30	TRBJ2-7	.	few	CACRTRESSTQQYF	TGTGCCTGCCGGACGAGGGAGTCCAGCACACAGCAGTACTTC